The entry that follows covers one TCR beta chain sequence. Its antigen has not been determined. No much larger clone exists at a distance of one base, and base qualities are not known. The CDR3 has 15 amino acids, counting the end cysteine and phenylalanine. Here the CDR3 DNA is all that survives: 45 bases in frame from base 1. Sequences SEHNR (CDR1) and FQNEAQ (CDR2) are obtained from the germline V gene (reference sequence). At the junction V is shortened by 5 bases and J by 3 bases; bases outside the gene matches: 8. This sample is drawn from a study of T cell therapy after organ transplantation (dated by TCRdb to between 2017 and 2020). Broadly, across the study: The therapy products consisted of autologous CMV-specific T cells grown in vitro for approximately two weeks using a peptide pool of 30 HLA class I and II CMV epitopes. Patients were given up to 6 doses of T cells at 2-week intervals and were followed for 25 to 35 weeks after finishing therapy. Of the roughly 10 patients, eight were classified as clinical responders and two as nonresponders. Across 2 to 6 intravenous infusions, patients got a median of 1.92 x 10^8 CMV-specific T cells. Blood samples for the short-term post-therapy time point were taken 4 to 8 weeks after therapy ended. An open-label phase I trial of autologous CMV-specific adoptive T cell therapy in solid-organ transplant recipients was the basis for the study, which was a follow-up TRBV repertoire analysis. Long-term post-therapy samples were obtainable from only about 85% of the 10 patients. Overall results and qualifications from the work: Marked pretherapy clonal expansions with minimal repertoire change after therapy were observed in nonresponders. Reduced sample coverage from poor CD8+ T cell yield may be reflected in the few expansions detected in nonresponders. Reconstitution after therapy appeared to involve both transferred clonotypes and endogenous clonotypes that were not detected in the therapy products. Because the cohort was small, confounders such as concurrent antirejection and antiviral medications could not be assessed. Fold change in CD8 clonality after therapy was inversely correlated with pretherapy clonality, suggesting that less biased repertoires were more receptive to remodeling.

The immunoSEQ two-step, bias-controlled multiplex PCR assay was used to amplify TRB CDR3 regions from genomic DNA. Sequencing of CDR3 libraries was carried out on an Illumina NextSeq 500. Per the authors' processing: The immunoSEQ Analyzer platform was used for initial alignment and bioinformatics, including bias normalization against synthetic CDR3 analogs. V, D and J gene annotation followed the IMGT database definitions. VDJtools version 1.1.10 and the R package tcR version 2.2.1.11 were used with default settings for further TRBV analyses. GLIPH analysis was done using default settings in version 1.0. To test for significant clonotype frequency changes in CDR3 sequences with at least 5 reads, a 2-sided binomial test with Benjamini-Hochberg correction (alpha = 0.01) was used. Sourced from immuneACCESS, this table was stored by TCRdb with only in-frame sequences that have V and J called. A share of the clones is absent; for the studies checked, an unresolved V gene accounts for under half, and the remainder has no known explanation. That table furnishes V, J and clone size, whereas the DNA furnished D and trimming. The sample table shows some 6,000 clones, and 74% are seen once. 25% to 30% of the sample rests with the top ten.

The time point label of this sample denotes: 4-8 weeks after completion of therapy. Solid-organ transplant recipients with drug-resistant/recurrent cytomegalovirus were included as patients. Over 9 trial participants were selected for repertoire analysis based on availability of post-therapy peripheral blood mononuclear cells. Viable CD3+CD8+CD4- lymphocytes were sorted from PBMCs on a BD FACSAria III. Genomic DNA was extracted from sorted cells with the Qiagen DNeasy Kit. The sequences come from CD8+ T cells from blood, collected after autologous CMV-specific T cell therapy. This receptor was obtained from a human patient who had received a solid organ transplant and had CMV disease. It is possible that, after a transplant, some T cells come from the graft donor. Rearrangement joined TRBV7-9 to TRBJ1-2; 8 nucleotides in the junction match TRBD1. The DNA sequence reads TGTGCCAGCAGCGTTGGACAGGGTCGGGACTATGGCTACACCTTC. This is translated as CASSVGQGRDYGYTF.